Listed here are 24 T cell receptor beta chains from one sample, sequenced in a study of blood T cells in healthy people across ages. With a J-beta primer mix and a sample-barcoded 5' primer, a second PCR ran 7 to 11 cycles. TCRdb reprocessed the 5' RACE reads via MiXCR and lists one record per CDR3 protein. The sample has 500,000 to 650,000 distinct CDR3 sequences; about 27% are singletons. These data also featured in a second study, about T cells of mothers and their children.

Sample: blood. The receptors derive from a boy younger than 10 in good health.

This clonotype occurred a few times. The chain is built from TRBV5-1 and TRBJ1-1, with D possibly matching TRBD1 (6 bases). V lost 3 bases and J 3 bases, leaving 15 bases between the germline ends. The CDR3 has 15 residues. Germline V gene lookup returns CDR1 SGHRS and CDR2 YFSETQ. CDR3 region: CASSSATGYDTEAFF. CDR3 nucleotides: TGCGCCAGCAGCTCGGCTACAGGGTACGACACTGAAGCTTTCTTT.

The chain recombines TRBV13 with TRBJ1-1; tentatively, D is TRBD1 (6 bases). The germline V gene encodes CDR1 PRHDT and CDR2 FYEKMQ (reference sequence). The CDR3 has 15 amino acids. The ends were cut back, 3 bases at V and 0 bases at J, with 11 bases in the middle. The CDR3 sequence is CASSFRTAMNTEAFF. DNA of the CDR3: TGTGCCAGCAGCTTCCGGACAGCCATGAACACTGAAGCTTTCTTT.

This clonotype turned up a few times. The V and J genes are TRBV7-2 and TRBJ2-7; TRBD2 matches at 8 bases. Germline V lookup: CDR1 SGHTA, CDR2 FQGNSA. This CDR3 region has 17 residues. The trim removed 5 bases at V and 1 base at J, leaving 13 bases unmatched. DNA for the CDR3: TGTGCCAGCAGCCCCCGGGAGGGCCTGACTGGGTCCTACGAGCAGTACTTC. Its translation: CASSPREGLTGSYEQYF. Full variable domain (outside the CDR3, taken from reference TRBV7-2 and TRBJ2-7): GAGVSQSPSNKVTEKGKDVELRCDPISGHTALYWYRQSLGQGLEFLIYFQGNSAPDKSGLPSDRFSAERTGGSVSTLTIQRTQQEDSAVYLCASSPREGLTGSYEQYFGPGTRLTVT.

The chain has TRBV21-1 and TRBJ2-5; TRBD2 reflects the table's D call only, with no check against the DNA. The assigned J gene may be wrong: the sequence end matches TRBJ2-1 better. TRBV21-1 is classified as a pseudogene. There are 19 residues in the CDR3. The CDR3 spells CASSKVVVAGKPLYNEQFF. The CDR3 DNA is TGTGCCAGCAGCAAAGTTGTGGTAGCGGGTAAACCTCTTTACAATGAGCAGTTCTTC.

The chain carries TRBV27 and TRBJ2-1; D uncertain. V gave up 5 bases and J gave up 2 bases, with 10 bases separating them. CDR3 length: 14 amino acids. CDR1 and CDR2 (germline): MNHEY, SMNVEV (reference sequence). The CDR3 bases are TGTGCCAGCAGTCCAGCCCGGGCCTACAATGAGCAGTTCTTC. This sequence encodes CASSPARAYNEQFF.

The chain employs TRBV7-7 and TRBJ2-5; maybe TRBD1 (6 bases). V was shortened by 5 bases and J by 0 bases, with 13 bases between the two germline ends. Germline V gives CDR1 SSHAT, CDR2 FNYEAQ (reference sequence). CDR3 size: 15 residues. CDR3 DNA: TGTGCCAGCAGCCCCAGGGGCTTGTACCAAGAGACCCAGTACTTC. Its protein is CASSPRGLYQETQYF.

This chain uses TRBV3-1 with TRBJ2-6, with D perhaps TRBD1 or TRBD2 (5 bases each). Between the trimmed V and J ends, which lost 3 bases and 6 bases, there was a span of 9 bases. The CDR3 is 14 residues long. Germline CDR1 reads LGHDT; CDR2 reads YNNKEL (reference sequence). The CDR3 spells CASSQGTKANVLTF. As DNA, the CDR3 is TGTGCCAGCAGCCAGGGGACGAAGGCCAACGTCCTGACTTTC.

This clonotype was seen a few times. The gene calls are TRBV5-1 and TRBJ1-1; TRBD1 might be the D (5 bases). V was clipped by 2 bases and J by 4 bases, with 12 bases between them. Germline CDR1 SGHRS, CDR2 YFSETQ. The length of the CDR3 is 14 residues. The CDR3: CASSFEGPATEAFF. The DNA for the CDR3 is TGCGCCAGCAGCTTTGAGGGGCCGGCCACTGAAGCTTTCTTT.

J is TRBJ2-2 and V is TRBV11-2; 7 nucleotides align to TRBD1. V dropped 4 bases and J dropped 3; count of bases not matched to a gene: 2. The CDR3 is 14 residues long. CDR1 and CDR2 (germline): SGHAT, FQNNGV. The CDR3 region has the DNA TGTGCCAGCAGCTGGGACAGCGACACCGGGGAGCTGTTTTTT. Encoded protein: CASSWDSDTGELFF.

This clonotype was counted between two and nine times. V and J are TRBV7-9 and TRBJ2-3; D unclear. The CDR3 is 13 amino acids. The V end lost 3 bases, the J end lost 6 bases, and 10 bases lay between the germline ends. Looked up from germline, CDR1 is SEHNR and CDR2 is FQNEAQ (reference sequence). CDR3 region: CASSFLETDTQYF. The DNA of the CDR3 is TGTGCCAGCAGCTTTTTAGAGACGGATACGCAGTATTTT.

This chain joins TRBV16 and TRBJ1-5; weak D call: TRBD1 (6 bases). CDR1 is KGHSY, CDR2 FQNENV, per germline. With 2 bases removed from V and 6 bases from J, the gap between germline ends came to 11 bases. This CDR3 has 14 amino acids. CDR3 amino acids: CASSQQGMRQPQHF. The CDR3 bases are TGTGCCAGCAGCCAACAGGGGATGCGTCAGCCCCAGCATTTT.

The V call is TRBV6-5, the J call TRBJ1-1; no clear D. The CDR3 sequence is 12 residues long. Germline CDR1 reads MNHEY; CDR2 reads SVGAGI. Trimming took 4 bases from V and 10 from J, leaving 13 bases between them. The CDR3 bases are TGTGCCAGCAGTTCCCCGGCCGCGGGAGCTTTCTTT. It yields the protein CASSSPAAGAFF.

This clonotype was seen more than once but under ten times. The genes are TRBV9 and TRBJ2-3; D ambiguous. V gave up 0 bases and J gave up 4 bases, with 6 bases separating them. CDR3 length: 13 amino acids. CDR1 and CDR2 from the germline V gene are SGDLS and YYNGEE. In DNA, the CDR3 is TGTGCCAGCAGCGTAGCCCCTTCAGATACGCAGTATTTT. This sequence encodes CASSVAPSDTQYF. Based on the CDR3 plus reference TRBV9 and TRBJ2-3, the full variable domain is DSGVTQTPKHLITATGQRVTLRCSPRSGDLSVYWYQQSLDQGLQFLIQYYNGEERAKGNILERFSAQQFPDLHSELNLSSLELGDSALYFCASSVAPSDTQYFGPGTRLTVL.

J is TRBJ2-5 and V is TRBV6-4; 12 nucleotides agree with TRBD2. The J call may not be correct, given that the DNA end is closer to TRBJ2-1. This CDR3 contains 14 residues. Per germline, CDR1 MRHNA and CDR2 SNTAGT. CDR3 DNA: TGTGCCAGCAGTAACCGGACTAGCGGGATCGAGCAGTTCTTC. As protein: CASSNRTSGIEQFF.

The rearrangement links TRBV29-1 to TRBJ2-2; 8 bases are shared with TRBD2. CDR1 and CDR2 from the germline V gene are SQVTM and ANQGSEA. The CDR3 loop spans 13 amino acids. V was clipped by 7 bases and J by 4 bases; unmatched bases: 5. The CDR3: CSAGLASTGELFF. CDR3 bases: TGCAGCGCAGGACTAGCCAGCACCGGGGAGCTGTTTTTT.

This clonotype was seen a single time. This sequence joins TRBV2 and TRBJ2-2, with D possibly being TRBD1 (6 bases). The CDR3 runs 16 residues. Germline CDR1 and CDR2: SNHLY and FYNNEI. Trimming removed 3 bases from V and 0 bases from J, with 11 bases in between. The DNA of the CDR3 is TGTGCCAGCAGTGATCAGGGGACGGCGAACACCGGGGAGCTGTTTTTT. Translating it yields CASSDQGTANTGELFF.

The rearrangement links TRBV27 to TRBJ1-4; 9 bases match TRBD1. J was trimmed by 8 bases and V by 1 base; bases with no gene match: 8. Germline lookup yields CDR1 MNHEY and CDR2 SMNVEV (reference sequence). The length of the CDR3 is 16 residues. For the CDR3, the DNA is TGTGCCAGCAGTTTATTGCCGACAGGGGGATACGAAAAACTGTTTTTT. Translated: CASSLLPTGGYEKLFF.

The chain uses TRBV14 and TRBJ2-6, with D tentatively TRBD1 (5 bases). From germline, CDR1 is SGHDN and CDR2 FVKESK. The CDR3 runs 21 residues. Trimming removed 5 bases at V and 0 bases at J, with 26 bases between. CDR3 region: CASSMGQGKANSYSGANVLTF. CDR3 bases: TGTGCCAGCAGCATGGGGCAAGGGAAGGCCAACTCATACTCTGGGGCCAACGTCCTGACTTTC.

About this clonotype: Sequence at one end of the junction differs from germline and may be a read error. The chain recombines TRBV5-1 with TRBJ2-5, with D perhaps matching TRBD1 or TRBD2 (5 bases each). Germline-derived CDR1 and CDR2 are SGHRS and YFSETQ. The CDR3 spans 15 residues. Here the CDR3 DNA reads TGCGCCAGCAGCTCGGGGCAAACGGGCCAACAGACCCAGTACTTC. Translation: CASSSGQTGQQTQYF.

This clonotype was recorded a few times. This sequence joins TRBV7-2 and TRBJ2-7, with a weak D call TRBD2 (5 bases). The V gene's germline CDR1 is SGHTA and CDR2 FQGNSA. Trimming cost V 4 bases and J 9 bases, with 19 bases left between them. The CDR3 length is 14 residues. The CDR3 protein is CASSYDRGSTGQYF. The CDR3, as DNA: TGTGCCAGCAGCTATGATCGGGGTTCAACCGGGCAGTACTTC. The complete variable domain, with remaining parts taken from reference TRBV7-2 and TRBJ2-7, reads GAGVSQSPSNKVTEKGKDVELRCDPISGHTALYWYRQSLGQGLEFLIYFQGNSAPDKSGLPSDRFSAERTGGSVSTLTIQRTQQEDSAVYLCASSYDRGSTGQYFGPGTRLTVT.

The chain links TRBV10-3 to TRBJ2-2; D remains ambiguous. Trimming took off 5 bases at V and 3 bases at J, with 7 bases between the two ends. The CDR3 loop spans 13 amino acids. Germline V gene sequence: CDR1 ENHRY, CDR2 SYGVKD. In nucleotides, the CDR3 is TGTGCCATCAGTCCAGGCGACACCGGGGAGCTGTTTTTT. Protein sequence: CAISPGDTGELFF.

This clonotype was found a few times. This sequence joins TRBV9 and TRBJ2-1; D possibly corresponds to TRBD1 (5 bases). V was pared by 4 bases and J by 0 bases, with 14 bases between. CDR1 and CDR2 from the germline V gene are SGDLS and YYNGEE. The CDR3 contains 16 residues. The CDR3 DNA is TGTGCCAGCAGCCAGGGCGGCACTGGCTCCTACAATGAGCAGTTCTTC. This codes for CASSQGGTGSYNEQFF. Full variable domain (rest looked up from reference TRBV9 and TRBJ2-1): DSGVTQTPKHLITATGQRVTLRCSPRSGDLSVYWYQQSLDQGLQFLIQYYNGEERAKGNILERFSAQQFPDLHSELNLSSLELGDSALYFCASSQGGTGSYNEQFFGPGTRLTVL.

The V and J genes are TRBV20-1 and TRBJ1-5; no clear D gene. This CDR3 is 13 amino acids long. Germline CDR1 DFQATT, CDR2 SNEGSKA (reference sequence). Deletions cut 3 bases from V and 1 base from J, with 7 bases between. In DNA, the CDR3 is TGCAGTGCTAGCCGGGAGAGCAATCAGCCCCAGCATTTT. The encoded protein is CSASRESNQPQHF.

The gene calls are TRBV5-1 and TRBJ1-4; 7 bases align to TRBD1. Unmatched junction bases numbered 13, after V lost 4 bases and J lost 7 bases. This CDR3 has 16 residues. From germline, CDR1 is SGHRS and CDR2 YFSETQ. In DNA form, the CDR3 reads TGCGCCAGCAGCCGATGGTACCAGGGGGGTAGTGAAAAACTGTTTTTT. This codes for CASSRWYQGGSEKLFF.